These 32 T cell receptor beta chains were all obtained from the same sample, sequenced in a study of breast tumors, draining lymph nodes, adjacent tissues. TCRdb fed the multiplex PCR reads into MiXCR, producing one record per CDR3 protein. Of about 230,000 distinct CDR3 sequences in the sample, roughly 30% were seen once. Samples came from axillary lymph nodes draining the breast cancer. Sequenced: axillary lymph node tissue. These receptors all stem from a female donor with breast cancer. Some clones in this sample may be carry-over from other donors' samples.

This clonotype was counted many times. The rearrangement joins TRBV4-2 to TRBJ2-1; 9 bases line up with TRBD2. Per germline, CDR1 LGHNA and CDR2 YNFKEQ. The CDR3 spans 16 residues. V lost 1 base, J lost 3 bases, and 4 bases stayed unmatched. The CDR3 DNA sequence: TGTGCCAGCAGCCAAGGGGCGGGAGGGAGCTACAATGAGCAGTTCTTC. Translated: CASSQGAGGSYNEQFF.

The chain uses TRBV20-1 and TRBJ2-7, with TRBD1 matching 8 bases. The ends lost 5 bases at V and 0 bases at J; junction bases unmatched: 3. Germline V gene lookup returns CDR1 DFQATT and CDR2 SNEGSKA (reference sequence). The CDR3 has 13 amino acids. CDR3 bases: TGCAGTGCTGGGGACAGGCTCTCCTACGAGCAGTACGTC. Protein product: CSAGDRLSYEQYV.

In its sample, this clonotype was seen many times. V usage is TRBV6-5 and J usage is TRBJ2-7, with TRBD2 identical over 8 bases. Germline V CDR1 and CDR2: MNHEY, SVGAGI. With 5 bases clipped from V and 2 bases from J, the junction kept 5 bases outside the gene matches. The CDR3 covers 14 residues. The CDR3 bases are TGTGCCAGCAGTATGAGCGGGAGTACCTACGAGCAGTACTTC. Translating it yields CASSMSGSTYEQYF.

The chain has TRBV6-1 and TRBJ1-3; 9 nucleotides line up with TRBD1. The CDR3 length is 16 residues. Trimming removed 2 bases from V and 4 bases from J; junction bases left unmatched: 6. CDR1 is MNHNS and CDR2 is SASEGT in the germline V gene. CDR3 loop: CASSEQPGTGGNTIYF. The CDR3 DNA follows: TGTGCCAGCAGTGAACAACCCGGGACAGGGGGAAACACCATATATTTT.

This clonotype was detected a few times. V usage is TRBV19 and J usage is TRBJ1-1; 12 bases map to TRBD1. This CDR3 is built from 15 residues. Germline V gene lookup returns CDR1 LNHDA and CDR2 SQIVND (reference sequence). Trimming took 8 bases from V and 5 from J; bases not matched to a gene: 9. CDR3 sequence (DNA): TGTGCCAGTGGGGGGACAGGGGGCGGTCGTACTGAAGCTTTCTTT. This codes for CASGGTGGGRTEAFF.

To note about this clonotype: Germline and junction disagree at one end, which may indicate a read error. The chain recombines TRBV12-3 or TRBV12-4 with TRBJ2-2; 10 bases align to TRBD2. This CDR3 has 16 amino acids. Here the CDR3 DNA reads TGTGCCTCCTCTCCGCCGGGACTAGCGCGTCCCGGGGAGCTGCTTTTC. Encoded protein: CASSPPGLARPGELLF.

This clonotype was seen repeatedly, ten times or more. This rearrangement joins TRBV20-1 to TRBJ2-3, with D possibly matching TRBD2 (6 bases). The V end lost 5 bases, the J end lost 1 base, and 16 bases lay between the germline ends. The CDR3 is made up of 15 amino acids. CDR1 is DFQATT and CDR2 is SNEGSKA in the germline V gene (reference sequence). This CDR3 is CSAPRRASGTDTQYF. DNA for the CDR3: TGCAGTGCTCCCCGGAGGGCTAGCGGCACAGATACGCAGTATTTT.

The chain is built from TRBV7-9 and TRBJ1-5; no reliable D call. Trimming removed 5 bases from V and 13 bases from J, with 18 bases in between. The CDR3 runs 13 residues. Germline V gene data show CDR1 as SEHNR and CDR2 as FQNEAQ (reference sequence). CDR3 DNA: TGTGCCAGCAGCCCAGTAGGAGACGAGCGGCAGCATTTT. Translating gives CASSPVGDERQHF. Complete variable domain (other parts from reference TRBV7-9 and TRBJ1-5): DTGVSQNPRHKITKRGQNVTFRCDPISEHNRLYWYRQTLGQGPEFLTYFQNEAQLEKSRLLSDRFSAERPKGSFSTLEIQRTEQGDSAMYLCASSPVGDERQHFGDGTRLSIL.

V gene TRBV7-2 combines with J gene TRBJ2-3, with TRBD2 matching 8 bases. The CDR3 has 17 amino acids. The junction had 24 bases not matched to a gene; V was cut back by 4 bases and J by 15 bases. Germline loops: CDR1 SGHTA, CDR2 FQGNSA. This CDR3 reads CASSYSGGRWSTDTRYF. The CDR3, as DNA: TGTGCCAGCAGCTATTCGGGGGGGAGGTGGTCCACAGATACGCGTTATTTT.

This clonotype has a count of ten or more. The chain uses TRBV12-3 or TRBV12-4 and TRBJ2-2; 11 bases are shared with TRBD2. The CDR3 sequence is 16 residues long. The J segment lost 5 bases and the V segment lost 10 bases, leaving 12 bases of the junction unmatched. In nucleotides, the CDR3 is TGTGCCACACCCGGGACTAGCGGTCTTTTAACCGGGGAGCTGTTTTTT. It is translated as CATPGTSGLLTGELFF.

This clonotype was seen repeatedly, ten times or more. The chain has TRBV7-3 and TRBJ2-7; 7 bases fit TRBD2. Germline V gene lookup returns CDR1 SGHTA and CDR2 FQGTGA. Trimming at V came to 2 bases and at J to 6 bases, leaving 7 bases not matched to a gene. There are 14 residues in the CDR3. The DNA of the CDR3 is TGTGCCAGCAGCTTAGAGGCGGGAGTAGGCGAGCAGTACTTC. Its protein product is CASSLEAGVGEQYF.

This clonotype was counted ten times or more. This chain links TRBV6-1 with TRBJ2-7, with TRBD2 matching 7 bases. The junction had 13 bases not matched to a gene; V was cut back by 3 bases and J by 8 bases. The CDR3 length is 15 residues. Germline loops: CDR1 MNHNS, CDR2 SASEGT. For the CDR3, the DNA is TGTGCCAGCAGTGAGAGGGAGGGCCTGTATTTCAAGCAGTACTTC. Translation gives CASSEREGLYFKQYF.

Here the CDR3 DNA reads TGTGCCAGCAGCCGGCAGGGCCCCACCGGGGAGCTGTTTTTT. It translates to CASSRQGPTGELFF. The chain has TRBV7-3 and TRBJ2-2, with D maybe TRBD1 (5 bases). The germline CDR1 and CDR2 sequences are SGHTA and FQGTGA. The CDR3 length is 14 residues. Trimming shortened V by 5 bases and J by 4 bases, and 11 bases separated the two germline ends.

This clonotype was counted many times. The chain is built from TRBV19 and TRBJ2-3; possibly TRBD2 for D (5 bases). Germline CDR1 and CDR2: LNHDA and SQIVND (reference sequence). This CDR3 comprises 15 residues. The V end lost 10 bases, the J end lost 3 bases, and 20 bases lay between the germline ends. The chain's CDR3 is CATGVRGGSTDTQYF. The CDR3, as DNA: TGTGCCACTGGGGTTCGCGGAGGATCTACAGATACGCAGTATTTT.

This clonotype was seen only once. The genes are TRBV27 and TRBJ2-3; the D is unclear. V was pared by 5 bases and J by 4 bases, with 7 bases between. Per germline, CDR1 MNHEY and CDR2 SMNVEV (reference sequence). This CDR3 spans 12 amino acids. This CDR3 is CASSPNADTQYF. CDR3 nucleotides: TGTGCCAGCAGTCCAAACGCAGATACGCAGTATTTT.

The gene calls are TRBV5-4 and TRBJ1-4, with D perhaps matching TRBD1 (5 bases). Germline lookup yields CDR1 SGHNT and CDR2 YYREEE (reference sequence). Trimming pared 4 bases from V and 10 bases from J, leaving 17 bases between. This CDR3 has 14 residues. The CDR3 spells CASSGGQGLGKLFF. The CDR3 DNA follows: TGTGCCAGCAGCGGAGGGCAGGGTCTCGGAAAACTGTTTTTT.

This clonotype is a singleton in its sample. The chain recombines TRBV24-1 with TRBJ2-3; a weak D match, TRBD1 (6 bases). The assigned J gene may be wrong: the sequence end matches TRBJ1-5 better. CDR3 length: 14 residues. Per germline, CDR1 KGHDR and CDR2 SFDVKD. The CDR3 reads CATSVQGRTDTQHF. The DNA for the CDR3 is TGTGCCACCAGTGTCCAGGGGCGCACAGACACGCAGCATTTT.

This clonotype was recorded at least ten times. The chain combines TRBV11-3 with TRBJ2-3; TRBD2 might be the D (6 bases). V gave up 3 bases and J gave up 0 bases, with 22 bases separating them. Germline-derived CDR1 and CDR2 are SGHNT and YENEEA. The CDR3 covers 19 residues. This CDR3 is CASSFKSIAGRTSTDTQYF. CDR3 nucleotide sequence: TGTGCCAGCAGCTTTAAATCTATCGCGGGACGTACTAGCACAGATACGCAGTATTTT.

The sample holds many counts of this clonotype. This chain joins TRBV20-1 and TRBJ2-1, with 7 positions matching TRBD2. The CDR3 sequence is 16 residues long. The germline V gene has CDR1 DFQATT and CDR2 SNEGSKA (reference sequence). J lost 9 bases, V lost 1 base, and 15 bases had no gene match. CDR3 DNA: TGCAGTGCTAGAGGTCTAGCGGAAACCCCTTTTGGTGAGCAGTTCTTC. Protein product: CSARGLAETPFGEQFF.

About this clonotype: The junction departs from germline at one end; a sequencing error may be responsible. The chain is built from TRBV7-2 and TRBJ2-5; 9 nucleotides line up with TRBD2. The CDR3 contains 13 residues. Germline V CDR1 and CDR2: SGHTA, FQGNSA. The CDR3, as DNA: TGTGCCAGCAGGTTAGCGGGAGAAGAGACCCAGCCCTTC. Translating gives CASRLAGEETQPF.

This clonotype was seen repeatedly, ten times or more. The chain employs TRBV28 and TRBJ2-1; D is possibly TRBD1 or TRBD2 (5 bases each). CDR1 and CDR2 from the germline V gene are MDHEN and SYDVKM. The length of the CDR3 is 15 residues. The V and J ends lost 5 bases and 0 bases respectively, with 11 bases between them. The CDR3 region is CASSLRDGSYNEQFF. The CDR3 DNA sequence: TGTGCCAGCAGTCTACGGGACGGCTCCTACAATGAGCAGTTCTTC.

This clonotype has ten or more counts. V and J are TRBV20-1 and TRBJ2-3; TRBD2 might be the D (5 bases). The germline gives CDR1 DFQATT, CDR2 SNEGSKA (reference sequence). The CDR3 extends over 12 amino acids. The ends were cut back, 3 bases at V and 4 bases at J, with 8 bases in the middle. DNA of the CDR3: TGCAGTGCTAGCGGGAACGCAGATACGCAGTATTTT. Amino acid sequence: CSASGNADTQYF.

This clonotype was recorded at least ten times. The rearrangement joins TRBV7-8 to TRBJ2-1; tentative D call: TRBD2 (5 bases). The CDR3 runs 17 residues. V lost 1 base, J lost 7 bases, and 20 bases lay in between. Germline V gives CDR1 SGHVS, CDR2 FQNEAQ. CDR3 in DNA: TGTGCCAGCAGCTTAGAAGCGAGGGCGGTAGGGCAGAATGAGCAGTTCTTC. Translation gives CASSLEARAVGQNEQFF.

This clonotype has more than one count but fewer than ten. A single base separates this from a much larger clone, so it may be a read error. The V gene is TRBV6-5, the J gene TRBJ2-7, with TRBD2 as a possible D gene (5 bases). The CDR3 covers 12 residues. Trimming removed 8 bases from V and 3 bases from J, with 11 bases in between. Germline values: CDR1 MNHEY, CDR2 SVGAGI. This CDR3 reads CASQPGSYEQYF. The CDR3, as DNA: TGTGCCAGCCAGCCTGGGAGCTACGAGCAGTACTTC.

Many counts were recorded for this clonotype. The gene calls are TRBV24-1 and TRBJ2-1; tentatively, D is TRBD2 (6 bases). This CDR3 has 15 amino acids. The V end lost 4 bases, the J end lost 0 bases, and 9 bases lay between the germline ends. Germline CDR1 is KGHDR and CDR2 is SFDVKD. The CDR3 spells CATSDSGRSYNEQFF. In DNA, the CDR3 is TGTGCCACCAGTGACAGCGGGCGCTCCTACAATGAGCAGTTCTTC.

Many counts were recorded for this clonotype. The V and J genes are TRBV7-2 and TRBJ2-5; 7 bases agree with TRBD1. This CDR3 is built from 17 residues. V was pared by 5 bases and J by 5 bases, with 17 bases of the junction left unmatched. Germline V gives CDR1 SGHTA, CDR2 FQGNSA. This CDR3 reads CASSRYGDSLGGETQYF. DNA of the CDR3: TGTGCCAGCAGCCGATACGGGGACAGCCTCGGCGGGGAGACCCAGTACTTC.

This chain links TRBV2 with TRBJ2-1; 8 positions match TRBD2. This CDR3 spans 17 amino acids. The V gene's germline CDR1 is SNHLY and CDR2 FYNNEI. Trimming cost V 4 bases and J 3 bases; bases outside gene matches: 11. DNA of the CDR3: TGTGCCAGCAGTGCTCACCCTTTTAGCGGGGTCTACAATGAGCAGTTCTTC. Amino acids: CASSAHPFSGVYNEQFF.

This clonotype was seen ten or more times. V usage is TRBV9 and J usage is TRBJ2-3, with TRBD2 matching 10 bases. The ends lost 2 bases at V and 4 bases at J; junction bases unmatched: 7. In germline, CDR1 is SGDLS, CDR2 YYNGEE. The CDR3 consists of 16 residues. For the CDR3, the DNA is TGTGCCAGCAGCGTTGAAGCGGGAGGGAGGGCAGATACGCAGTATTTT. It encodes CASSVEAGGRADTQYF.

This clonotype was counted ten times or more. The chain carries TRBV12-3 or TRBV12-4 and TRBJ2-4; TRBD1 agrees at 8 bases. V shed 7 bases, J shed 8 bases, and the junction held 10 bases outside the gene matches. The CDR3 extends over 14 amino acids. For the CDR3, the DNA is TGTGCCAGCAACCCGACAGGGGTCCGTGACATTCAGTACTTC. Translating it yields CASNPTGVRDIQYF.

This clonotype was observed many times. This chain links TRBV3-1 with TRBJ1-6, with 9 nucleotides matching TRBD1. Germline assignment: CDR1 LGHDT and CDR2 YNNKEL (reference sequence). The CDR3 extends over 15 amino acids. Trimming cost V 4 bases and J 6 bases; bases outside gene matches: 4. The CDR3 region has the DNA TGTGCCAGCAGCCCCCGGACAGGGGTTAATTCACCCCTCCACTTT. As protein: CASSPRTGVNSPLHF.

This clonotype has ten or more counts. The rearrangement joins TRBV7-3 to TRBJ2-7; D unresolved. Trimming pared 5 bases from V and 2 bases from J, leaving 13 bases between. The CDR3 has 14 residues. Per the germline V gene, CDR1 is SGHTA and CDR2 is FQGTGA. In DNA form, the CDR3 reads TGTGCCAGCAGCCAAGGTGTAGGGACCTACGAGCAGTACTTC. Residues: CASSQGVGTYEQYF.

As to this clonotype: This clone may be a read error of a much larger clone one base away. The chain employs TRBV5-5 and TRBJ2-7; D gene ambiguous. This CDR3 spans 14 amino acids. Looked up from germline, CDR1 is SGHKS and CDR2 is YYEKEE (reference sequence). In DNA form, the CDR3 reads TGTGCCAGCAGCTTGGTTCTAGTCTCGTACGAGCAGCACTTC. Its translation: CASSLVLVSYEQHF.